In its sample, the clone carrying this TCR beta chain was seen a few times. The entry originates in a study of CD8 T cells in acute hepatitis C reinfection. Profiled with immunoSEQ multiplex PCR; TCRdb holds only in-frame clones, not every one. Here the sample spans around 36,000 clones, approximately 85% being singletons. J was trimmed by 2 bases and V by 4 bases; bases with no gene match: 9. Germline CDR1 and CDR2: SGHNT and YYREEE (reference sequence). This CDR3 has 15 amino acids. Time point of the sample: naive CD8 control sorted from an acute-time-point sample. The gene calls are TRBV5-4 and TRBJ2-7, with TRBD2 matching 7 bases. The sequenced material came from naive CD8+ T cells from PBMCs. The clonotype comes from a woman aged 18-29 years who spontaneously cleared hepatitis C infection. CDR3 region: CASSLRELAPYEQYF. As DNA, the CDR3 is TGTGCCAGCAGCCTTAGGGAACTAGCGCCCTACGAGCAGTACTTC.